This T cell receptor beta chain is drawn from a study of blood T cell repertoires in COVID-19. CDR1 and CDR2 from the germline V gene are KGHSH and LQKENI. The CDR3 has 15 residues. Deletions cut 2 bases from V and 7 bases from J, with 18 bases between. Authors' data handling: Amplification from reference gene primers served as the basis for estimated nucleated cell counts. Produced via immunoSEQ multiplex PCR; TCRdb's table is partial and in-frame only. V and J calls and clone size are as listed in that table; D and trimming were resolved from the DNA. Of just under 95,000 clones in the sample, 80% are singletons; the top ten hold roughly 19%.

The TCR comes from a human donor in a cohort sampled during active COVID-19. The chain carries TRBV18 and TRBJ2-7; TRBD1 might be the D (5 bases). The sequenced sample consisted of peripheral blood. CDR3: CASSPFSGANGEQYF. The CDR3 DNA reads as TGTGCCAGCTCACCATTCAGTGGGGCCAACGGGGAGCAGTACTTC.